This paragraph covers one T cell receptor beta chain sequence. The antigen remains undetermined. Produced via immunoSEQ multiplex PCR; TCRdb's table is partial and in-frame only. The sample consists of about 70,000 clones, around 89% of them appearing once. V was cut by 5 bases and J by 7 bases, with 9 bases left in between. The CDR3 totals 12 residues. The germline CDR1 and CDR2 sequences are SNHLY and FYNNEI. This entry belongs to a study of graft-versus-host responses after intestinal transplantation. Study in general: Transplants were multivisceral, liver-intestinal, or isolated intestinal.

The chain couples TRBV2 to TRBJ2-1; D unclear. This sequence was found in a human donor who was the organ donor for an intestinal transplant. The material was unstimulated CD8+ T cells sorted from spleen or lymph node cells, obtained before transplant. The CDR3 region has the DNA TGTGCCAGCAGTTCCACTCCAAATGAGCAGTTCTTC. Translation gives CASSSTPNEQFF. Full variable domain (outside the CDR3, taken from reference TRBV2 and TRBJ2-1): EPEVTQTPSHQVTQMGQEVILRCVPISNHLYFYWYRQILGQKVEFLVSFYNNEISEKSEIFDDQFSVERPDGSNFTLKIRSTKLEDSAMYFCASSSTPNEQFFGPGTRLTVL.